This record concerns one TCR beta chain sequence. Its antigen remains unidentified. No base quality information exists; no much larger clone differs at one position. All donors were healthy Caucasians. The library was made by 5' RACE. These reads were obtained on an Illumina HiSeq 2000. A universal primer binding site was introduced by template switching, and a unique molecular identifier was present in the final cDNA, enabling accurate counting of TCR cDNA molecules. Specific primers in the conserved constant-segment region were used to synthesize first-strand cDNA for TCR alpha and beta chains. Each cDNA library was double barcoded, with a SMART-Mk sample barcode plus Illumina barcodes, to control for contamination. TruSeq adapter sequences along with Illumina sample barcodes were introduced in two successive PCR steps. The Illumina HiSeq platform was used with custom primers to sequence TCR alpha and beta cDNA libraries. Per the original workflow: Raw reads were processed with MiGEC to extract unique molecular identifiers, and MiXCR was used to determine CDR3 positions. Recombination models were inferred per individual with the repgenHMM and IGoR tools using an EM algorithm. Shared clonotype analysis was performed with the tcR package in R, normalizing sharing by the product of cloneset sizes. To study raw recombination free of thymic and clonal selection effects, out-of-frame nonproductive sequences were analyzed. TCRdb ran its own pipeline on the public reads, namely fastp trimming at Q25 and MiXCR clone calling, and kept in-frame beta chains. One record per CDR3 amino acid sequence lists the most common genes and DNA. TCRdb's processing, not the study's, gives the V and J calls here. In all, the sample holds 1.5 million to 2 million distinct CDR3 sequences, and about 32% of those were seen once. 0.25% to 0.3% of the sample belongs to the ten largest clones.

These data come from a study of identical twins (dated by TCRdb to 2015 to 2016). The study in broad terms: To test whether fetal clonotypes persist, the study used deep sequencing on TCR alpha and beta repertoires from monozygotic twins, unrelated adults of various ages, and cord blood. To rule out contamination, the twin experiments were replicated at different times with different library preparation protocols. What the authors observed across the whole study: Compared with coincidental sharing between unrelated individuals, an excess of low generation-probability sequences was observed among out-of-frame TCR alpha sequences shared between twins. Invariant T cells such as MAIT and iNKT could partly confound zero-insertion analyses, although diverse VJ usage argued against such confounding for most clonotypes. Because the same donors could not be followed over many years, the conclusions relied on cross-sectional statistical analysis. Excess twin sharing in beta out-of-frame sequences was weaker because fewer shared sequences lowered the signal-to-noise ratio. Fewer insertions were carried by abundant cord blood beta clonotypes, a similar but weaker trend appeared in young adult naive repertoires, and no such trend appeared in memory repertoires. In monozygotic twins, recombination models systematically underestimated out-of-frame TCR alpha sharing, but the models matched the sharing seen between unrelated individuals.

CDR1 MNHEY and CDR2 SMNVEV are derived from the germline V gene (reference sequence). The V end loses 6 bases and the J end loses 0 bases, and a stretch of 12 bases separates them. Counted from cysteine to phenylalanine, this CDR3 has 15 amino acids. Only the CDR3 part of the read is kept: 45 bases, read in frame from the first base. The chain is encoded by TRBV27 joined to TRBJ2-1; the D region possibly corresponds to TRBD1 (5 bases align). Sequenced: cord blood. The receptor was isolated from a newborn girl in good health. In nucleotide form, the sequence is TGTGCCAGCAGCGTAAGGGGCCTCTCCTACAATGAGCAGTTCTTC. This sequence encodes CASSVRGLSYNEQFF.